This T cell receptor (beta chain) was recorded in a study of T-cell reconstitution after alpha-beta-depleted transplantation in children. For TCRbeta, the library was prepared with unique molecular identifiers. From the PCR reads, TCRdb called clonotypes with MiXCR, one entry per CDR3 protein. This sample has about 250,000 distinct CDR3 sequences; about 24% occur once, and the top ten carry about 5%. CDR3 length: 14 residues. The V end lost 0 bases, the J end lost 4 bases, and 6 bases lay between the germline ends. CDR1 and CDR2 from the germline V gene are LGHDT and YNNKEL (reference sequence). For this clonotype: The antigen is not known.

Study observations and caveats: Diversity of TCRbeta at day 60 was high in some patients, arising from surviving recipient T cells and thymic progenitors. Several hundred graft clones that had expanded were reportedly the source of alpha-beta T cells about two months after transplant. At the one-year point after transplant, T-cell counts and TCRbeta diversity were found to come mostly from T cells that had been newly produced.

The source of this sequence is a female patient younger than 10 who had a stem cell transplant for congenital amegakaryocytic thrombocytopenia, so the T cells may come from the graft donor. The material sequenced was PBMCs, mostly from graft donor cells, taken 360 days after TCRalphabeta/CD19-depleted stem cell transplant. The rearrangement links TRBV3-1 to TRBJ2-2, with D unclear. CDR3 DNA sequence: TGTGCCAGCAGCCAAGATTGGGCCACCGGGGAGCTGTTTTTT. It translates to CASSQDWATGELFF.